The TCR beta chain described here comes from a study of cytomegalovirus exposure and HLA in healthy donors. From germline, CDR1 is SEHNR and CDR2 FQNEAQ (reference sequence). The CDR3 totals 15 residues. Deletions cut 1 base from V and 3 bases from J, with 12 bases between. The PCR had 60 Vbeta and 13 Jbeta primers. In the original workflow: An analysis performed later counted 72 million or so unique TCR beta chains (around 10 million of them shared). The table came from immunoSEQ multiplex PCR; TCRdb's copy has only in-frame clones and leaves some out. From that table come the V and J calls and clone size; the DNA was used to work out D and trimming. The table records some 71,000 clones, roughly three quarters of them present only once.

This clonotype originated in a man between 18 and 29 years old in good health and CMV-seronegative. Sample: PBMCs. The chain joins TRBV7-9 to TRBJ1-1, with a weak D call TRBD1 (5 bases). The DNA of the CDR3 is TGTGCCAGCAGCTTAGGGGCGGGGGGAGACACTGAAGCTTTCTTT. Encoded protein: CASSLGAGGDTEAFF.